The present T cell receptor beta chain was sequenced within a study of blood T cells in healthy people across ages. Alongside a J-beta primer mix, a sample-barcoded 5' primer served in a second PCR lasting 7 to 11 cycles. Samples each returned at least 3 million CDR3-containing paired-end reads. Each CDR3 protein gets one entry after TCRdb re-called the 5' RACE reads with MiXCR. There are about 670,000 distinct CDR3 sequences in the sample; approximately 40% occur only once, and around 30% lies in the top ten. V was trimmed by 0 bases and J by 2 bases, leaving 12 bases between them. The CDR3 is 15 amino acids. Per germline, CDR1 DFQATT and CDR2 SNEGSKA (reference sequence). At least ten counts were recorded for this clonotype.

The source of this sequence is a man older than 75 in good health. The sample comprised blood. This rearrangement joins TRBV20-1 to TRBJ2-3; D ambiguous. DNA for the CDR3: TGCAGTGCTAGAGATCCCCCCAGAAACACAGATACGCAGTATTTT. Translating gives CSARDPPRNTDTQYF.